Shown below are 7 T cell receptor beta chains from a single sample sequenced in a study of human T cells and chemical hapten exposure. The template was total RNA from unfractionated whole blood. TCRdb passed the 5' RACE reads through MiXCR, listing each CDR3 protein once. The sample lists tens of thousands of distinct CDR3 sequences, approximately 8% occurring once. The receptors were gathered from a male donor in good health.

This clonotype was seen at least ten times. V and J are TRBV28 and TRBJ2-4; possible D gene TRBD1, 5 bases. The CDR3 loop spans 15 amino acids. Trimming left V 2 bases short and J 7 bases short, with 15 bases between. Germline lookup yields CDR1 MDHEN and CDR2 SYDVKM. CDR3 in DNA: TGTGCCAGCAGTTTAAGGGGCAACCAGAGGAACATTCAGTACTTC. This codes for CASSLRGNQRNIQYF.

This clonotype was found many times. Germline and junction disagree at one end, which may indicate a read error. The chain recombines TRBV5-4 with TRBJ1-1; a weak D match, TRBD1 (5 bases). Germline CDR1 is SGHNT and CDR2 is YYREEE (reference sequence). This CDR3 contains 11 residues. This chain's CDR3 is CASSLGTFLQF. The CDR3 DNA sequence: TGTGCCAGCAGCCTGGGGACGTTCCTCCAATTT.

The rearrangement links TRBV20-1 to TRBJ1-4, with 12 bases matching TRBD1. Looked up from germline, CDR1 is DFQATT and CDR2 is SNEGSKA (reference sequence). The CDR3 totals 17 residues. The trim removed 5 bases at V and 2 bases at J, leaving 9 bases unmatched. CDR3 sequence: CSAYPGQGAFTNEKLFF. The CDR3 DNA reads TGCAGTGCTTACCCGGGACAGGGGGCGTTCACTAATGAAAAACTGTTTTTT.

This clonotype was recorded a few times. This chain links TRBV20-1 with TRBJ1-5; maybe TRBD1 (5 bases). The CDR3 length is 14 residues. Looked up from germline, CDR1 is DFQATT and CDR2 is SNEGSKA (reference sequence). Trimming cost V 2 bases and J 2 bases, with 10 bases left between them. The CDR3 bases are TGCAGTGCTAGAAGGCAGGGCGGCAATCAGCCCCAGCATTTT. It codes for CSARRQGGNQPQHF.

The chain has TRBV9 and TRBJ2-3; 8 nucleotides line up with TRBD2. Losses at the gene ends were 0 bases for V and 3 bases for J; bases not matched to a gene: 6. Germline assignment: CDR1 SGDLS and CDR2 YYNGEE. This CDR3 is 16 amino acids long. The CDR3 DNA reads TGTGCCAGCAGCGTAGTGGCTAGCGGGCCGACAGATACGCAGTATTTT. Amino acids: CASSVVASGPTDTQYF. The variable domain in full, with the rest retrieved from reference TRBV9 and TRBJ2-3, is DSGVTQTPKHLITATGQRVTLRCSPRSGDLSVYWYQQSLDQGLQFLIQYYNGEERAKGNILERFSAQQFPDLHSELNLSSLELGDSALYFCASSVVASGPTDTQYFGPGTRLTVL.

This clonotype was seen repeatedly, ten times or more. V is TRBV6-4 and J is TRBJ2-3, with 7 bases that match TRBD2. CDR3 size: 15 residues. Per germline, CDR1 MRHNA and CDR2 SNTAGT. Trimming at V came to 2 bases and at J to 0 bases, leaving 2 bases not matched to a gene. CDR3 nucleotide sequence: TGTGCCAGCAGTGACGGAGCGGGGAGCACAGATACGCAGTATTTT. Its translation is CASSDGAGSTDTQYF.

This clonotype was observed a handful of times. The chain is built from TRBV12-3 or TRBV12-4 and TRBJ1-1; D is uncertain. This CDR3 has 12 amino acids. The germline V and J ends were trimmed by 8 bases and 0 bases, with 7 bases remaining between them. The CDR3 region is CASEGLNTEAFF. For the CDR3, the DNA is TGTGCCAGCGAAGGGTTGAACACTGAAGCTTTCTTT.